What follows is one T cell receptor (beta chain) and its context. Generated by immunoSEQ multiplex PCR, the TCRdb table keeps only in-frame clones and is missing some. The table includes tens of thousands of clones, more than 90% detected once. V trimming: 1 base; J trimming: 9 bases; junction bases outside the gene matches: 8. In germline, CDR1 is KGHSH, CDR2 LQKENI. The CDR3 is 15 amino acids. This entry is derived from a study of T cell changes during pregnancy in multiple sclerosis. This sequence was found in a female donor in good health, enrolled as a control in a pregnancy study. Sequenced here: peripheral blood, sampled in the second trimester of pregnancy. The rearrangement uses TRBV18 and TRBJ2-1, with 8 bases identical to TRBD1. This chain's CDR3 is CASSPRGQVGVEQFF. CDR3 in DNA: TGTGCCAGCTCACCACGGGGACAGGTGGGGGTTGAGCAGTTCTTC.